The 21 T cell receptor beta chains listed next were all sequenced from one sample in a study of PD-1 blockade in classical Hodgkin lymphoma. Only in-frame clones appear in the TCRdb table, and some are missing; sequencing was by immunoSEQ multiplex PCR. The data contain about 25,000 clones, around 81% of them singletons. The patients all showed relapse after autologous stem cell transplantation, while their brentuximab vedotin exposure varied. Sample: peripheral blood mononuclear cells (PBMCs), taken before the second cycle of nivolumab. These receptors were collected from a human donor with classical Hodgkin lymphoma.

In this sample, this clone turned up once. This rearrangement joins TRBV10-3 to TRBJ1-2, with D maybe TRBD1 (6 bases). The CDR3 consists of 12 residues. Germline V CDR1 and CDR2: ENHRY, SYGVKD. V shed 7 bases and J shed 6 bases, with 12 bases lying between them. The CDR3 protein is CAITMDRDGYTF. CDR3 coding DNA: TGTGCCATCACCATGGACAGAGATGGCTACACCTTC.

The chain employs TRBV29-1 and TRBJ1-1; 9 nucleotides line up with TRBD1. Losses at the gene ends were 6 bases for V and 4 bases for J; bases not matched to a gene: 6. The CDR3 sequence is 13 residues long. CDR1 and CDR2 from the germline V gene are SQVTM and ANQGSEA. CDR3 sequence (DNA): TGCAGCGTATCCGGGACAGGGTCCACTGAAGCTTTCTTT. It encodes CSVSGTGSTEAFF.

This clone showed up just a few times. V gene TRBV29-1 combines with J gene TRBJ1-2; D is uncertain. Trimming removed 5 bases at V and 6 bases at J, with 19 bases between. Germline lookup yields CDR1 SQVTM and CDR2 ANQGSEA. The CDR3 consists of 14 residues. This CDR3 is CSVPEPRVLDGYTF. Written as DNA, the CDR3 is TGCAGCGTTCCCGAACCCCGGGTACTAGATGGCTACACCTTC.

The chain carries TRBV19 and TRBJ2-3; weak D call: TRBD2 (5 bases). This CDR3 contains 12 residues. Germline-derived CDR1 and CDR2 are LNHDA and SQIVND (reference sequence). The ends were cut back, 10 bases at V and 1 base at J, with 9 bases in the middle. CDR3 loop: CATSLRTDTQYF. CDR3 DNA sequence: TGTGCCACTAGCCTCCGCACAGATACGCAGTATTTT.

V usage is TRBV11-2 and J usage is TRBJ2-3, with D maybe TRBD2 (6 bases). This CDR3 comprises 18 residues. Germline CDR1 is SGHAT and CDR2 is FQNNGV. The V end lost 6 bases, the J end lost 5 bases, and 27 bases lay between the germline ends. The CDR3 sequence: CASSPRASRGSSRDTQYF. The CDR3 DNA reads as TGTGCCAGCAGTCCCAGAGCCTCGCGGGGATCAAGTCGAGATACGCAGTATTTT.

This clone was picked up a small number of times. CDR3 DNA: TGCGCCAGCAGTGAGTCGGGCAGGCGCTCCTACAATGAGCAGTTCTTC. Residues: CASSESGRRSYNEQFF. V is TRBV10-1 and J is TRBJ2-1; D unclear. Trimming shortened V by 0 bases and J by 0 bases, and 9 bases separated the two germline ends. Germline V gives CDR1 WNHNN, CDR2 SYGVQD (reference sequence). This CDR3 contains 16 residues.

V gene TRBV18 combines with J gene TRBJ2-5; D is ambiguous. This CDR3 region has 13 residues. V was cut by 6 bases and J by 4 bases, with 12 bases left in between. Germline CDR1 KGHSH, CDR2 LQKENI. CDR3 nucleotide sequence: TGTGCCAGCTCGGCCCTTAAGGGAGAGACCCAGTACTTC. It is translated as CASSALKGETQYF.

J is TRBJ2-1 and V is TRBV7-9, with TRBD2 matching over 8 bases. V was clipped by 5 bases and J by 7 bases; unmatched bases: 13. Germline values: CDR1 SEHNR, CDR2 FQNEAQ (reference sequence). This CDR3 has 16 amino acids. The CDR3 spells CASSPRGGLFRNEQFF. In DNA, the CDR3 is TGTGCCAGCAGCCCTCGGGGGGGCTTGTTTAGGAATGAGCAGTTCTTC.

V and J are TRBV5-6 and TRBJ1-2; D is perhaps TRBD1 (5 bases). CDR3 length: 15 amino acids. V lost 2 bases to trimming and J lost 0 bases, with 11 bases between them. Germline V gene lookup returns CDR1 SGHDT and CDR2 YYEEEE. This CDR3 is CASSFTTDANYGYTF. CDR3 coding DNA: TGTGCCAGCAGCTTTACGACAGATGCTAACTATGGCTACACCTTC.

The V gene is TRBV27, the J gene TRBJ1-5; no definite D call. Looked up from germline, CDR1 is MNHEY and CDR2 is SMNVEV (reference sequence). The length of the CDR3 is 14 residues. Trimming took off 3 bases at V and 1 base at J, with 7 bases between the two ends. CDR3 amino acids: CASSFHGSNQPQHF. The CDR3 coding sequence is TGTGCCAGCAGTTTTCACGGCAGCAATCAGCCCCAGCATTTT.

V usage is TRBV12-5 and J usage is TRBJ2-5, with D possibly matching TRBD1 (6 bases). Trimming removed 8 bases from V and 2 bases from J, with 24 bases in between. Germline CDR1 is LGHNT and CDR2 is FRNRAP. There are 17 residues in the CDR3. The CDR3 DNA reads as TGTGCTAGTTCTCAGAGTTCGACAGGACTTTCACAAGAGACCCAGTACTTC. Translation gives CASSQSSTGLSQETQYF.

The gene calls are TRBV4-2 and TRBJ2-7; 10 bases match TRBD1. Germline-derived CDR1 and CDR2 are LGHNA and YNFKEQ. Germline trimming cut 0 bases from V and 4 bases from J; bases unmatched to any gene: 9. There are 17 residues in the CDR3. The CDR3, as DNA: TGTGCCAGCAGCCAAGACACGGGACAGGGGAGTAAGTACGAGCAGTACTTC. Translating gives CASSQDTGQGSKYEQYF.

The chain has TRBV19 and TRBJ2-1, with 8 positions matching TRBD2. This CDR3 is 18 amino acids long. Germline loops: CDR1 LNHDA, CDR2 SQIVND (reference sequence). Unmatched junction bases numbered 15, after V lost 3 bases and J lost 5 bases. Here the CDR3 reads CASSIWREVTRTNNEQFF. DNA for the CDR3: TGTGCCAGTAGTATTTGGCGGGAGGTCACCAGGACGAACAATGAGCAGTTCTTC.

The J gene is TRBJ1-2, the V gene TRBV7-9; no clear D gene. Germline V gene sequence: CDR1 SEHNR, CDR2 FQNEAQ (reference sequence). V lost 5 bases to trimming and J lost 7 bases, with 23 bases between them. The CDR3 has 16 residues. The CDR3: CASSPEPGPAPLGYTF. CDR3 DNA: TGTGCCAGCAGCCCCGAACCGGGTCCAGCTCCCCTTGGCTACACCTTC.

The chain uses TRBV19 and TRBJ1-2, with D possibly TRBD1 on 5 matching bases. Germline V lookup: CDR1 LNHDA, CDR2 SQIVND (reference sequence). CDR3 size: 14 residues. V was pared by 10 bases and J by 5 bases, with 20 bases between. The CDR3 region is CATLKGGEGYGYTF. CDR3 bases: TGTGCCACCCTCAAGGGAGGGGAAGGATATGGCTACACCTTC.

V is TRBV19 and J is TRBJ1-4; tentative D call: TRBD1 (5 bases). Germline assignment: CDR1 LNHDA and CDR2 SQIVND (reference sequence). The CDR3 covers 14 residues. V was trimmed by 5 bases and J by 5 bases, leaving 12 bases between them. CDR3 coding DNA: TGTGCCAGTAGTGGAACGGGGGGAAATGAAAAACTGTTTTTT. Its translation is CASSGTGGNEKLFF.

V is TRBV29-1 and J is TRBJ2-1; 7 bases line up with TRBD1. The CDR3 spans 12 residues. CDR1 is SQVTM, CDR2 ANQGSEA, per germline. Trimming cost V 5 bases and J 8 bases; bases outside gene matches: 6. CDR3 in amino acids: CSVYRGKHEQFF. CDR3 in DNA: TGCAGCGTTTACAGGGGTAAGCATGAGCAGTTCTTC.

Comment on this clone: At one end, the junction sequence differs from germline, possibly due to a read error. The chain uses TRBV10-3 and TRBJ2-4; 8 nucleotides align to TRBD1. The CDR3 totals 16 residues. Germline V gives CDR1 ENHRY, CDR2 SYGVKD. Here the CDR3 DNA reads TGCGCCAGCAGTGACCCTACCAGGGGGCCCGAAAACATTCAGTACTTC. Its translation is CASSDPTRGPENIQYF.

This sequence joins TRBV5-1 and TRBJ2-7, with a possible D match to TRBD1 (5 bases). CDR1 is SGHRS and CDR2 is YFSETQ in the germline V gene. CDR3 length equals 14 residues. Deletions cut 4 bases from V and 4 bases from J, with 15 bases between. CDR3 nucleotides: TGCGCCAGCAGCAAACTCACGGACACGTACGAGCAGTACTTC. Amino acids: CASSKLTDTYEQYF.

This rearrangement joins TRBV18 to TRBJ2-2, with unresolved D. From germline, CDR1 is KGHSH and CDR2 LQKENI. V was cut by 9 bases and J by 5 bases, with 4 bases left in between. The CDR3 has 10 residues. The CDR3 nucleotides read TGTGCCAGTCCAACCGGGGAGCTGTTTTTT. This translates into CASPTGELFF.

This sequence joins TRBV11-2 and TRBJ1-6, with 8 bases identical to TRBD1. Germline V gene sequence: CDR1 SGHAT, CDR2 FQNNGV. This CDR3 comprises 17 residues. Germline trimming cut 5 bases from V and 0 bases from J; bases unmatched to any gene: 6. The CDR3 nucleotides are TGTGCCAGCAGCCCCAGGACAGGGAGCTCCTATAATTCACCCCTCCACTTT. Translating it yields CASSPRTGSSYNSPLHF.